Included here is one T cell receptor beta chain sequence, with context. These data originate in a study of blood T cell repertoires in COVID-19. Study summary: Spain, Italy and the United States supplied samples that represented acute and convalescent COVID-19.

In the original workflow: Quantification of nucleated cells was approximated via reference gene primer amplification. Clones were read by immunoSEQ multiplex PCR, and TCRdb kept only the in-frame ones, dropping some. V and J calls and clone size follow that table, whereas D and trimming were derived from the DNA. Here the sample spans around 70,000 clones, just under 80% being singletons. J was trimmed by 6 bases and V by 2 bases; bases with no gene match: 17. This CDR3 is 19 amino acids long. Germline loops: CDR1 SGHAT, CDR2 FQNNGV. The specimen was peripheral blood. The V call is TRBV11-2, the J call TRBJ2-2; 8 bases line up with TRBD2. The source is a human donor in a cohort sampled during active COVID-19. CDR3 sequence reads: CASSLRSTAGGREAGELFF. CDR3 DNA sequence: TGTGCCAGCAGCTTAAGGTCCACCGCTGGAGGGCGGGAGGCCGGGGAGCTGTTTTTT.